Below are 13 T cell receptor beta chains sequenced from a single sample in a study of blood T cell repertoires in COVID-19. Profiling relied on immunoSEQ multiplex PCR, and the TCRdb table lists in-frame clones only, not all of them. Among over 80,000 clones listed, roughly nine tenths were seen once. Sequenced input: peripheral blood. These receptors all come from a human donor with active COVID-19. The donor label of this sample is uncertain.

This chain's CDR3 is CASSPTGNDSPLHF. As DNA, the CDR3 is TGTGCCAGCAGCCCGACAGGGAATGATTCACCCCTCCACTTT. The chain links TRBV6-5 to TRBJ1-6, with 7 positions matching TRBD1. The CDR3 sequence is 14 residues long. CDR1 and CDR2 (germline): MNHEY, SVGAGI. V was pared by 6 bases and J by 8 bases, with 7 bases of the junction left unmatched.

This clone has a single count. This sequence joins TRBV10-3 and TRBJ2-7, with D perhaps TRBD1 (6 bases). CDR1 is ENHRY, CDR2 SYGVKD, per germline. CDR3 length equals 13 residues. V was clipped by 7 bases and J by 0 bases, with 10 bases between them. The CDR3 DNA sequence: TGTGCCATCATGGGGGCAGACTCCTACGAGCAGTACTTC. It translates to CAIMGADSYEQYF.

This chain connects TRBV19 to TRBJ1-5; 12 bases line up with TRBD1. The CDR3 has 18 residues. Per the germline V gene, CDR1 is LNHDA and CDR2 is SQIVND (reference sequence). Losses at the gene ends were 7 bases for V and 2 bases for J; bases not matched to a gene: 12. The CDR3 reads CASTPGTGGAKGNQPQHF. The CDR3 nucleotides read TGTGCCAGTACCCCCGGGACAGGGGGCGCGAAGGGCAATCAGCCCCAGCATTTT.

The gene calls are TRBV2 and TRBJ1-1; 7 bases fit TRBD1. The CDR3 spans 13 residues. Unmatched junction bases numbered 7, after V lost 8 bases and J lost 4 bases. Per germline, CDR1 SNHLY and CDR2 FYNNEI. The CDR3 protein is CASLDDRATEAFF. The DNA for the CDR3 is TGTGCCAGCCTGGACGACAGGGCCACTGAAGCTTTCTTT.

The chain joins TRBV5-1 to TRBJ2-5; 10 bases line up with TRBD1. There are 15 residues in the CDR3. The germline gives CDR1 SGHRS, CDR2 YFSETQ. V dropped 4 bases and J dropped 4; count of bases not matched to a gene: 7. In nucleotides, the CDR3 is TGCGCCAGCAGCGTGACAGGGGGCAGGGGAGAGACCCAGTACTTC. It encodes CASSVTGGRGETQYF.

J is TRBJ2-1 and V is TRBV5-1, with 9 nucleotides matching TRBD2. This CDR3 contains 19 residues. Germline CDR1 is SGHRS and CDR2 is YFSETQ. The V segment lost 4 bases and the J segment 5 bases; nucleotides outside the gene matches: 19. The chain's CDR3 is CASSPWGGGAVDSDNEQFF. The CDR3 region has the DNA TGCGCCAGCAGCCCCTGGGGCGGGGGGGCCGTAGACTCTGACAATGAGCAGTTCTTC.

The chain has TRBV5-1 and TRBJ2-3, with 9 bases matching TRBD2. Losses at the gene ends were 4 bases for V and 5 bases for J; bases not matched to a gene: 14. This CDR3 is built from 17 residues. Per germline, CDR1 SGHRS and CDR2 YFSETQ. Here the CDR3 reads CASSKQRPGLAGDTQYF. CDR3 nucleotide sequence: TGCGCCAGCAGCAAGCAAAGGCCGGGACTAGCAGGAGATACGCAGTATTTT.

The chain couples TRBV28 to TRBJ2-7, with D tentatively TRBD2 (5 bases). V was pared by 6 bases and J by 12 bases, with 30 bases between. The germline V gene has CDR1 MDHEN and CDR2 SYDVKM. The CDR3 runs 16 residues. For the CDR3, the DNA is TGTGCCAGCAGCACCGGGATACAATGGCCCTCAGCTTGTCCGTACTTC. This gives the protein CASSTGIQWPSACPYF.

This chain links TRBV4-3 with TRBJ1-2, with a tentative D call TRBD1 (5 bases). The CDR3 extends over 16 amino acids. Looked up from germline, CDR1 is LGHNA and CDR2 is YSLEER. V lost 0 bases and J lost 5, with 16 bases in between. The CDR3 spells CASSQENGGTGYGYTF. CDR3 bases: TGCGCCAGCAGCCAAGAAAACGGGGGGACCGGGTATGGCTACACCTTC.

The chain combines TRBV5-1 with TRBJ1-6; 7 bases line up with TRBD1. Germline lookup yields CDR1 SGHRS and CDR2 YFSETQ. After removal of 0 bases from V and 0 bases from J, the junction contained 6 bases not matched to a gene. The length of the CDR3 is 18 residues. In DNA form, the CDR3 reads TGCGCCAGCAGCTTGGGGACAGGACCCAGCTCCTATAATTCACCCCTCCACTTT. Its protein is CASSLGTGPSSYNSPLHF.

This sequence joins TRBV6-6 and TRBJ1-2, with 12 bases fitting TRBD1. V lost 7 bases, J lost 7 bases, and 10 bases stayed unmatched. The CDR3 covers 15 residues. Germline values: CDR1 MNHNY, CDR2 SVGAGI (reference sequence). The DNA for the CDR3 is TGTGCCAGCAAGTTTCGGGACAGGGGGCTCAGTGGCTACACCTTC. It is translated as CASKFRDRGLSGYTF.

The gene calls are TRBV2 and TRBJ2-7, with 7 bases fitting TRBD2. Germline loops: CDR1 SNHLY, CDR2 FYNNEI. V was clipped by 4 bases and J by 2 bases; unmatched bases: 5. CDR3 length: 14 amino acids. CDR3 in amino acids: CASSGASGTYEQYF. The CDR3 coding sequence is TGTGCCAGCAGTGGGGCTAGCGGAACCTACGAGCAGTACTTC.

CDR3 region: CASSLGLARETQYF. CDR3 coding DNA: TGTGCCAGCAGCTTAGGACTAGCGAGAGAGACCCAGTACTTC. V and J are TRBV7-8 and TRBJ2-5, with TRBD2 identical over 8 bases. CDR1 and CDR2 (germline): SGHVS, FQNEAQ. With V trimmed by 1 base and J by 4 bases, 2 bases remained unmatched. The CDR3 spans 14 residues. Looking up the rest from reference TRBV7-8 and TRBJ2-5 gives the full variable domain: GAGVSQSPRYKVAKRGQDVALRCDPISGHVSLFWYQQALGQGPEFLTYFQNEAQLDKSGLPSDRFFAERPEGSVSTLKIQRTQQEDSAVYLCASSLGLARETQYFGPGTRLLVL.